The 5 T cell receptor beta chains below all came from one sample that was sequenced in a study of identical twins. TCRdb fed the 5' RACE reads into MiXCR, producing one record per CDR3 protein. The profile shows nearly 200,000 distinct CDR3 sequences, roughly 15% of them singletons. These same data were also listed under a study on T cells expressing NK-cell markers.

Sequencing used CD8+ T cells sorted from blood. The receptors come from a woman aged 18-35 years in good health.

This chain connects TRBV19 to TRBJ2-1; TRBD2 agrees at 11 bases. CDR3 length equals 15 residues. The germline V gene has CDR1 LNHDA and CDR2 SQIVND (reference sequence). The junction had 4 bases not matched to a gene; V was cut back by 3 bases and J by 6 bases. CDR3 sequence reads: CASSMLSGGGNEQFF. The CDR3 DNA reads TGTGCCAGTAGTATGCTTAGCGGGGGGGGCAATGAGCAGTTCTTC.

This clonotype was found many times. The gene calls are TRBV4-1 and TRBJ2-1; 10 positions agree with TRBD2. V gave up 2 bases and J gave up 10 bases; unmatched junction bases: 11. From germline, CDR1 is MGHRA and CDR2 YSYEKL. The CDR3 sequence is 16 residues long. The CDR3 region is CASSQQKRGGLPEQFF. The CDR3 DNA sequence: TGCGCCAGCAGCCAACAAAAGCGGGGGGGCCTTCCCGAGCAGTTCTTC.

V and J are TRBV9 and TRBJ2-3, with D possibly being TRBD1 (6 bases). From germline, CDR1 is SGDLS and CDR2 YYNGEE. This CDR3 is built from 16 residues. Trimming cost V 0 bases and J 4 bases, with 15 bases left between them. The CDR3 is CASSVGEQGWADTQYF. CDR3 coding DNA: TGTGCCAGCAGCGTAGGAGAACAGGGTTGGGCAGATACGCAGTATTTT.

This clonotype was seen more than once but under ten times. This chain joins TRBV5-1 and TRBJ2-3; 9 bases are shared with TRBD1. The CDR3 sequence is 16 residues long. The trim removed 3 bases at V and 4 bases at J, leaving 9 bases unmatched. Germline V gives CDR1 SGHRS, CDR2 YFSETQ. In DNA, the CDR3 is TGCGCCAGCAGCTCACCGGGACAGGGTCTTGCAGATACGCAGTATTTT. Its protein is CASSSPGQGLADTQYF.

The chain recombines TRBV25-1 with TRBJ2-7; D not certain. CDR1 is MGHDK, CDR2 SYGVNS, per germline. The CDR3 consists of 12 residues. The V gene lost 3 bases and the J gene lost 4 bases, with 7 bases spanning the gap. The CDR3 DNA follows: TGTGCCAGCAGTGATTTTAGATACGAGCAGTACTTC. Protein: CASSDFRYEQYF.